This passage covers 25 T cell receptor beta chains from one sample sequenced in a study of T-cell reconstitution after alpha-beta-depleted transplantation in children. TCRbeta library construction was performed incorporating unique molecular identifiers. TCRdb ran MiXCR on the PCR reads and lists one entry per CDR3 protein. The table has around 600,000 distinct CDR3 sequences, roughly 23% seen once. This sample comprised PBMCs, mostly from graft donor cells, obtained 360 days after TCRalphabeta/CD19-depleted stem cell transplant. These receptors were taken from a boy under two years old who had a stem cell transplant for acute myeloid leukemia, so the T cells may come from the graft donor.

V is TRBV2 and J is TRBJ2-7; D is unclear. CDR1 SNHLY and CDR2 FYNNEI come from the germline V gene. V dropped 6 bases and J dropped 1 base, with 13 bases sitting between them. This CDR3 spans 14 amino acids. The CDR3 sequence is CASRVGQASYEQYV. The CDR3 DNA sequence: TGTGCCAGCAGGGTTGGGCAGGCTTCCTACGAGCAGTACGTC.

The chain uses TRBV29-1 and TRBJ2-5; 9 bases agree with TRBD1. Germline-derived CDR1 and CDR2 are SQVTM and ANQGSEA. The CDR3 covers 13 residues. V dropped 5 bases and J dropped 3; count of bases not matched to a gene: 4. The CDR3 nucleotides are TGCAGCGTTACCTGGACAGGGGAAGAGACCCAGTACTTC. Translating gives CSVTWTGEETQYF.

This clonotype was detected a few times. V usage is TRBV6-6 and J usage is TRBJ2-5; no definite D call. CDR1 and CDR2 from the germline V gene are MNHNY and SVGAGI (reference sequence). The ends were cut back, 7 bases at V and 2 bases at J, with 11 bases in the middle. This CDR3 is built from 13 residues. CDR3 nucleotides: TGTGCCAGCACAGGCAACGGGCAAGAGACCCAGTACTTC. Protein sequence: CASTGNGQETQYF.

This clonotype appeared a few times. The chain has TRBV12-3 or TRBV12-4 and TRBJ1-4; 7 positions match TRBD1. With V trimmed by 0 bases and J by 7 bases, 5 bases remained unmatched. The CDR3 is made up of 15 amino acids. CDR3 amino acids: CASSLALTGSEKLFF. The CDR3 DNA reads TGTGCCAGCAGTTTAGCCCTGACAGGGAGTGAAAAACTGTTTTTT.

This clonotype was seen at least ten times. The chain has TRBV24-1 and TRBJ2-3; possible D gene TRBD2, 5 bases. CDR1 is KGHDR and CDR2 is SFDVKD in the germline V gene. CDR3 length: 13 residues. V was trimmed by 4 bases and J by 5 bases, leaving 9 bases between them. The CDR3 protein is CATSDLGGDTQYF. The CDR3 bases are TGTGCCACCAGTGACCTAGGAGGAGATACGCAGTATTTT.

Concerning this clonotype: Germline and junction disagree at one end, which may indicate a read error. V is TRBV20-1 and J is TRBJ2-2; maybe TRBD1 (5 bases). Looked up from germline, CDR1 is DFQATT and CDR2 is SNEGSKA (reference sequence). The length of the CDR3 is 17 residues. CDR3 bases: TGCAGCGCTAGGGGCCAGGCTCCGGCCGTAAACACCGGGGAGCTGTTTTTT. As protein: CSARGQAPAVNTGELFF.

This clonotype was counted between two and nine times. CDR3 region: CASSKEPGGGADTQYF. CDR3 DNA: TGTGCCAGCAGCAAAGAACCGGGGGGCGGAGCAGATACGCAGTATTTT. The chain recombines TRBV21-1 with TRBJ2-3; the table's D call, TRBD1, has no DNA check behind it. TRBV21-1 is annotated as a pseudogene. The CDR3 has 16 amino acids.

This clonotype was seen a few times. The chain uses TRBV29-1 and TRBJ1-4, with TRBD1 matching over 11 bases. The CDR3 length is 14 residues. Per germline, CDR1 SQVTM and CDR2 ANQGSEA. V shed 4 bases and J 7 bases; nucleotides not matched to a gene: 5. The CDR3 spells CSVGNGQGAEKLFF. CDR3 in DNA: TGCAGCGTTGGTAATGGACAGGGGGCTGAAAAACTGTTTTTT.

This clonotype was detected only a few times. This chain links TRBV29-1 with TRBJ2-3; D is unresolved. The CDR3 totals 15 residues. Trimming cost V 1 base and J 1 base, with 12 bases left between them. Germline CDR1 SQVTM, CDR2 ANQGSEA. CDR3 protein: CSVEVNGLGTDTQYF. CDR3 nucleotides: TGCAGCGTTGAAGTTAACGGGTTGGGCACAGATACGCAGTATTTT.

This clonotype was observed a few times. The chain employs TRBV5-1 and TRBJ2-3; D uncertain. The germline gives CDR1 SGHRS, CDR2 YFSETQ. The CDR3 sequence is 13 residues long. Trimming left V 1 base short and J 3 bases short, with 6 bases between. This chain's CDR3 is CASSLIWTDTQYF. DNA of the CDR3: TGCGCCAGCAGCTTGATATGGACAGATACGCAGTATTTT.

In its sample, this clonotype was seen a few times. The chain carries TRBV12-3 or TRBV12-4 and TRBJ2-1, with a possible D match to TRBD2 (5 bases). This CDR3 is 14 amino acids long. V lost 5 bases and J 9 bases, leaving 17 bases between the germline ends. The CDR3 reads CASSVRGTSSEQFF. For the CDR3, the DNA is TGTGCCAGCAGTGTTCGGGGTACATCATCTGAGCAGTTCTTC.

The V and J genes are TRBV9 and TRBJ2-1; no firm D call. Trimming removed 0 bases at V and 0 bases at J, with 10 bases between. Germline V CDR1 and CDR2: SGDLS, YYNGEE. There are 16 residues in the CDR3. The DNA for the CDR3 is TGTGCCAGCAGCGTAGAGAACGTGCCCTCCTACAATGAGCAGTTCTTC. It translates to CASSVENVPSYNEQFF.

This clonotype was detected many times. The chain is built from TRBV5-1 and TRBJ1-1; TRBD1 matches 7 bases. Trimming removed 4 bases from V and 3 bases from J; junction bases left unmatched: 6. The CDR3 spans 14 residues. Germline-derived CDR1 and CDR2 are SGHRS and YFSETQ. The CDR3 DNA sequence: TGCGCCAGCAGCCCCTGGGACAGATACACTGAAGCTTTCTTT. Its protein product is CASSPWDRYTEAFF.

This clonotype came up many times. J is TRBJ2-6 and V is TRBV20-1; D is unresolved. Between the trimmed V and J ends, which lost 2 bases and 0 bases, there was a span of 11 bases. The CDR3 is 16 amino acids. Germline values: CDR1 DFQATT, CDR2 SNEGSKA (reference sequence). CDR3 loop: CSARRFSSSGANVLTF. The CDR3 DNA is TGCAGTGCTAGACGATTCAGCAGCTCTGGGGCCAACGTCCTGACTTTC.

The sample holds many counts of this clonotype. The J gene is TRBJ2-2, the V gene TRBV7-8, with D hard to call. This CDR3 has 14 residues. The germline V gene has CDR1 SGHVS and CDR2 FQNEAQ. V lost 5 bases, J lost 3 bases, and 10 bases lay in between. In DNA, the CDR3 is TGTGCCAGCAGCGGCCGACGGCACACCGGGGAGCTGTTTTTT. Translating gives CASSGRRHTGELFF.

The chain recombines TRBV4-3 with TRBJ2-7, with D unclear. CDR1 is LGHNA and CDR2 is YSLEER in the germline V gene. The CDR3 runs to 14 residues. Deletions cut 0 bases from V and 5 bases from J, with 11 bases between. This CDR3 reads CASSQEVWTDEQYF. In DNA form, the CDR3 reads TGCGCCAGCAGCCAAGAGGTCTGGACCGACGAGCAGTACTTC.

In this sample, this clonotype turned up a few times. The chain has TRBV29-1 and TRBJ2-7, with 7 bases matching TRBD1. This CDR3 region has 15 residues. Trimming cost V 5 bases and J 2 bases; bases outside gene matches: 12. In germline, CDR1 is SQVTM, CDR2 ANQGSEA. CDR3 nucleotides: TGCAGCGTTAGGGGATGGGACAGTAGAACCTACGAGCAGTACTTC. This translates into CSVRGWDSRTYEQYF.

The chain combines TRBV29-1 with TRBJ1-2; TRBD1 is a possible D gene (5 bases). The germline V gene has CDR1 SQVTM and CDR2 ANQGSEA. Deletions cut 4 bases from V and 7 bases from J, with 10 bases between. There are 11 residues in the CDR3. The CDR3 region has the DNA TGCAGCGTTGTCCAGGGCGGTGGCTACACCTTC. This encodes CSVVQGGGYTF. The variable domain in full, with the rest retrieved from reference TRBV29-1 and TRBJ1-2, is SAVISQKPSRDICQRGTSLTIQCQVDSQVTMMFWYRQQPGQSLTLIATANQGSEATYESGFVIDKFPISRPNLTFSTLTVSNMSPEDSSIYLCSVVQGGGYTFGSGTRLTVV.

The V call is TRBV9, the J call TRBJ1-1; the D is unclear. V lost 2 bases to trimming and J lost 1 base, with 9 bases between them. This CDR3 is built from 14 residues. Germline V gene sequence: CDR1 SGDLS, CDR2 YYNGEE. Here the CDR3 reads CASSVVGGNTEAFF. CDR3 bases: TGTGCCAGCAGCGTTGTGGGAGGGAACACTGAAGCTTTCTTT.

In this sample, this clonotype turned up a few times. The V call is TRBV7-2, the J call TRBJ1-4; the D gene is possibly TRBD1 (6 bases). Trimming took 1 base from V and 7 from J, leaving 13 bases between them. Looked up from germline, CDR1 is SGHTA and CDR2 is FQGNSA. This CDR3 has 15 residues. The CDR3 bases are TGTGCCAGCAGCTTAGGACAGGACCCTATTGAAAAACTGTTTTTT. Its translation is CASSLGQDPIEKLFF.

The rearrangement uses TRBV12-3 or TRBV12-4 and TRBJ1-2; D may be TRBD1 (5 bases). This CDR3 has 15 residues. Trimming left V 6 bases short and J 4 bases short, with 18 bases between. The CDR3 protein is CASSPDAGTVYGYTF. The CDR3 DNA follows: TGTGCCAGCAGCCCGGACGCGGGGACGGTCTATGGCTACACCTTC.

In its sample, this clonotype was seen many times. The chain couples TRBV20-1 to TRBJ2-5; D unclear. Germline V gene sequence: CDR1 DFQATT, CDR2 SNEGSKA (reference sequence). V was shortened by 4 bases and J by 5 bases, with 11 bases between the two germline ends. The CDR3 contains 12 residues. The CDR3 loop reads CSAMEASETQYF. In nucleotides, the CDR3 is TGCAGTGCTATGGAAGCGTCCGAGACCCAGTACTTC.

V and J are TRBV28 and TRBJ1-1; TRBD1 is a possible D gene (5 bases). Trimming removed 4 bases at V and 6 bases at J, with 30 bases between. The CDR3 is made up of 19 amino acids. Germline V gene data show CDR1 as MDHEN and CDR2 as SYDVKM. The CDR3 region has the DNA TGTGCCAGCAGTTCACAACGGGACGAATATCAGAAAGGGTACGCTGAAGCTTTCTTT. Translating gives CASSSQRDEYQKGYAEAFF.

This chain's CDR3 is CASSQASGPYTQYF. The DNA for the CDR3 is TGTGCCAGCAGCCAAGCATCCGGGCCCTATACGCAGTATTTT. J is TRBJ2-3 and V is TRBV14; D gene ambiguous. Trimming took 1 base from V and 7 from J, leaving 12 bases between them. Germline V gene sequence: CDR1 SGHDN, CDR2 FVKESK. This CDR3 is built from 14 residues. Variable domain in full (rest from reference TRBV14 and TRBJ2-3): EAGVTQFPSHSVIEKGQTVTLRCDPISGHDNLYWYRRVMGKEIKFLLHFVKESKQDESGMPNNRFLAERTGGTYSTLKVQPAELEDSGVYFCASSQASGPYTQYFGPGTRLTVL.

The chain combines TRBV10-3 with TRBJ2-3, with TRBD2 as a possible D gene (6 bases). The CDR3 is 17 residues long. The ends were cut back, 0 bases at V and 0 bases at J, with 13 bases in the middle. CDR1 and CDR2 from the germline V gene are ENHRY and SYGVKD. The CDR3 bases are TGTGCCATCAGTGAGTCGAATCCGGGGACTAGCACAGATACGCAGTATTTT. This codes for CAISESNPGTSTDTQYF.